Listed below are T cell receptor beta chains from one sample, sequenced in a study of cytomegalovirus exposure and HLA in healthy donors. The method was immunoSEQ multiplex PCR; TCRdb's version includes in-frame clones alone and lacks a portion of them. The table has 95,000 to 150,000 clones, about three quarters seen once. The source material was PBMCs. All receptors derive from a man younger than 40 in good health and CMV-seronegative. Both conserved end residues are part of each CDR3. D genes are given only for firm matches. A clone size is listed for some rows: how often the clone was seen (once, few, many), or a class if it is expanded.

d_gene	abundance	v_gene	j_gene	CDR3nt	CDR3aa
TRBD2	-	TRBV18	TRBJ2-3	TGTGCCAGCTCACGCAACCCGGGACTAGCGGACTACCGCACAGATACGCAGTATTTT	CASSRNPGLADYRTDTQYF
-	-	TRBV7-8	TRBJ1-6	TGTGCCAGCAGCTTAGGACGGGGCTATAATTCACCCCTCCACTTT	CASSLGRGYNSPLHF
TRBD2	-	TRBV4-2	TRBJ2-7	TGTGCCAGCAGCCAATCTAGCGGGAGTTCCGCCCTCGAGCAGTACTTC	CASSQSSGSSALEQYF
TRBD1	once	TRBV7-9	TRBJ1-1	TGTGCCAGCAGCTTAGAGGGGACAGGGGCTGAAGCTTTCTTT	CASSLEGTGAEAFF
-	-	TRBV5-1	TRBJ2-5	TGCGCCAGCAGCGCCAGTATGGAGACCCAGTACTTC	CASSASMETQYF
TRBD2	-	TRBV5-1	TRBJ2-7	TGCGCCAGCAGCATTAGCGGGAACTACGAGCAGTACTTC	CASSISGNYEQYF
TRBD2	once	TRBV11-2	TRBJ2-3	TGTGCCAGCAGCTTTCGCGGGAGGGCCGTAGATACGCAGTATTTT	CASSFRGRAVDTQYF
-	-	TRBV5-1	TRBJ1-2	TGCGCCAGCAGCTTGGCGGTCGGTCTCTATGGCTACACCTTC	CASSLAVGLYGYTF
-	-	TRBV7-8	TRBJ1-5	TGTGCCAGCAGCTTAGGCAGGGAGGGAGGCAATCAGCCCCAGCATTTT	CASSLGREGGNQPQHF
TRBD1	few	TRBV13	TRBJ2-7	TGTGCCAGCAGCTTGCAGGGGGCTTTTTACGAGCAGTACTTC	CASSLQGAFYEQYF
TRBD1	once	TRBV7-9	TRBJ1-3	TGTGCCAGCAGCTCCCAGGGGGTATTCTCTGGAAACACCATATATTTT	CASSSQGVFSGNTIYF
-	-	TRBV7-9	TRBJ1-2	TGTGCCAGCAGCTTAGCGACACAGGGAGATGGCTACACCTTC	CASSLATQGDGYTF